The 23 T cell receptor beta chains below come from one sample, sequenced in a study of blood T cell repertoires in COVID-19. Clones were sequenced by immunoSEQ multiplex PCR, and TCRdb holds only the in-frame ones, with some missing. The table records hundreds of thousands of clones, about 84% of them present only once. Material: PBMCs or T cells enriched from blood (not recorded which). The receptor set was obtained from a woman between 45 and 65 years old who had recovered from COVID-19.

This chain connects TRBV5-5 to TRBJ2-7; 7 bases are a match to TRBD1. With 0 bases clipped from V and 1 base from J, the junction kept 7 bases outside the gene matches. From germline, CDR1 is SGHKS and CDR2 YYEKEE (reference sequence). CDR3 length: 16 residues. CDR3 nucleotide sequence: TGTGCCAGCAGCTTGGCACCGGGACAGCAATCCTACGAGCAGTACTTC. This gives the protein CASSLAPGQQSYEQYF.

The chain combines TRBV19 with TRBJ2-4; D is perhaps TRBD2 (5 bases). Germline CDR1 LNHDA, CDR2 SQIVND (reference sequence). This CDR3 spans 14 amino acids. Trimming left V 7 bases short and J 0 bases short, with 10 bases between. The CDR3 region has the DNA TGTGCCAGTATCGGAGGACTAGCCAAAAACATTCAGTACTTC. Translation: CASIGGLAKNIQYF.

V and J are TRBV6-2 or TRBV6-3 and TRBJ2-2; D is ambiguous. V was shortened by 3 bases and J by 1 base, with 9 bases between the two germline ends. Germline V gives CDR1 MNHEY, CDR2 SVGEGT. The CDR3 runs 15 residues. CDR3 amino acids: CASSYFLRNTGELFF. The CDR3 bases are TGTGCCAGCAGTTATTTCCTTAGGAACACCGGGGAGCTGTTTTTT.

The rearrangement uses TRBV4-3 and TRBJ1-5; D ambiguous. This CDR3 contains 15 residues. The V end lost 0 bases, the J end lost 0 bases, and 6 bases lay between the germline ends. CDR1 is LGHNA and CDR2 is YSLEER in the germline V gene. DNA of the CDR3: TGCGCCAGCAGCCAAGAACATGATAGCAATCAGCCCCAGCATTTT. It translates to CASSQEHDSNQPQHF.

This chain links TRBV19 with TRBJ2-7; TRBD1 matches at 9 bases. CDR1 is LNHDA, CDR2 SQIVND, per germline (reference sequence). This CDR3 spans 15 amino acids. Unmatched junction bases numbered 7, after V lost 5 bases and J lost 2 bases. In DNA, the CDR3 is TGTGCCAGTAGTCTACAGGGGGCCGTTCCCTACGAGCAGTACTTC. Translated: CASSLQGAVPYEQYF.

V usage is TRBV7-8 and J usage is TRBJ2-1, with 9 bases that match TRBD2. The J segment lost 2 bases and the V segment lost 5 bases, leaving 4 bases of the junction unmatched. Germline assignment: CDR1 SGHVS and CDR2 FQNEAQ. The length of the CDR3 is 15 residues. The CDR3, as DNA: TGTGCCAGCAGCGTTAGCGGGAGCCCCTACAATGAGCAGTTCTTC. Amino acid sequence: CASSVSGSPYNEQFF.

This chain connects TRBV28 to TRBJ1-5; maybe TRBD1 (6 bases). Germline lookup yields CDR1 MDHEN and CDR2 SYDVKM. Between the trimmed V and J ends, which lost 6 bases and 7 bases, there was a span of 22 bases. There are 16 residues in the CDR3. The CDR3 loop is CASRDDRLRTGQPQHF. CDR3 DNA: TGTGCCAGCAGAGACGACAGGCTTCGTACGGGCCAGCCCCAGCATTTT.

This chain connects TRBV5-1 to TRBJ2-7; D is possibly TRBD1 (6 bases). CDR3 length: 15 residues. Germline V gives CDR1 SGHRS, CDR2 YFSETQ. V was cut by 1 base and J by 3 bases, with 14 bases left in between. CDR3 nucleotides: TGCGCCAGCAGCTTGATACCGGGACAAGGCTACGAGCAGTACTTC. This gives the protein CASSLIPGQGYEQYF.

The V and J genes are TRBV7-9 and TRBJ2-7, with D unresolved. Germline CDR1 and CDR2: SEHNR and FQNEAQ (reference sequence). The CDR3 has 15 amino acids. Trimming shortened V by 4 bases and J by 5 bases, and 18 bases separated the two germline ends. CDR3 DNA sequence: TGTGCCAGCAGCTCACCGGGTTTAATATCCAACGAGCAGTACTTC. Translated: CASSSPGLISNEQYF.

The V gene is TRBV6-1, the J gene TRBJ2-1; 7 nucleotides align to TRBD1. The germline CDR1 and CDR2 sequences are MNHNS and SASEGT. This CDR3 contains 15 residues. V lost 1 base and J lost 2; bases outside the gene matches: 2. The CDR3 sequence is CASSEVQGAYNEQFF. The CDR3 DNA reads as TGTGCCAGCAGTGAAGTCCAGGGGGCCTACAATGAGCAGTTCTTC.

The J gene is TRBJ1-5, the V gene TRBV18; 7 bases are shared with TRBD1. Per the germline V gene, CDR1 is KGHSH and CDR2 is LQKENI. The trim removed 3 bases at V and 8 bases at J, leaving 10 bases unmatched. The CDR3 extends over 15 amino acids. In nucleotides, the CDR3 is TGTGCCAGCTCACCCACCGCAGACAGGGACAAGCCCCAGCATTTT. It translates to CASSPTADRDKPQHF.

The chain combines TRBV6-5 with TRBJ1-6; 9 bases map to TRBD1. V dropped 7 bases and J dropped 5; count of bases not matched to a gene: 6. Germline loops: CDR1 MNHEY, CDR2 SVGAGI. CDR3 length: 15 residues. CDR3 bases: TGTGCCAGCACCCGGGACAGGGTTGATAATTCACCCCTCCACTTT. It translates to CASTRDRVDNSPLHF.

This chain connects TRBV5-1 to TRBJ1-1, with 7 bases lining up with TRBD1. Trimming at V came to 4 bases and at J to 5 bases, leaving 5 bases not matched to a gene. CDR1 is SGHRS, CDR2 YFSETQ, per germline. The CDR3 contains 13 residues. The CDR3 protein is CASSMTGFTEAFF. The CDR3 DNA follows: TGCGCCAGCAGCATGACAGGGTTTACTGAAGCTTTCTTT.

The genes are TRBV9 and TRBJ2-3; a weak D match, TRBD2 (7 bases). Germline V gene sequence: CDR1 SGDLS, CDR2 YYNGEE. This CDR3 has 16 residues. V was pared by 3 bases and J by 2 bases, with 16 bases between. The CDR3 coding sequence is TGTGCCAGCAGCGCCATGGGGGGGGCCACCACAGATACGCAGTATTTT. It is translated as CASSAMGGATTDTQYF.

The chain has TRBV24-1 and TRBJ2-1; D unclear. Germline CDR1 KGHDR, CDR2 SFDVKD. V lost 4 bases to trimming and J lost 7 bases, with 10 bases between them. This CDR3 is built from 13 residues. The CDR3 DNA is TGTGCCACCAGTGAACCGGTGTTGAATGAGCAGTTCTTC. Translation: CATSEPVLNEQFF.

The chain carries TRBV19 and TRBJ2-7; D is unresolved. V was clipped by 6 bases and J by 4 bases, with 10 bases between them. CDR1 and CDR2 from the germline V gene are LNHDA and SQIVND (reference sequence). This CDR3 comprises 12 residues. The DNA for the CDR3 is TGTGCCAGTAGCCCAGACGGGTACGAGCAGTACTTC. It yields the protein CASSPDGYEQYF.

This clone has only one observation. The rearrangement joins TRBV28 to TRBJ1-1; D may be TRBD1 (6 bases). V was cut by 6 bases and J by 5 bases, with 16 bases left in between. The CDR3 sequence is 14 residues long. Germline CDR1 reads MDHEN; CDR2 reads SYDVKM. CDR3 nucleotide sequence: TGTGCCAGCAGGGTGGGGCAGGGGTTTACTGAAGCTTTCTTT. It yields the protein CASRVGQGFTEAFF.

This clone has a single count. The J gene is TRBJ1-1, the V gene TRBV18, with D hard to call. CDR1 is KGHSH, CDR2 LQKENI, per germline. The CDR3 has 14 residues. V was shortened by 1 base and J by 0 bases, with 6 bases between the two germline ends. The DNA of the CDR3 is TGTGCCAGCTCACCACAGGAGATGAACACTGAAGCTTTCTTT. Translated: CASSPQEMNTEAFF.

This chain links TRBV29-1 with TRBJ2-1; 8 nucleotides align to TRBD2. The junction had 15 bases not matched to a gene; V was cut back by 4 bases and J by 10 bases. Germline V CDR1 and CDR2: SQVTM, ANQGSEA. The CDR3 loop spans 15 amino acids. DNA for the CDR3: TGCAGCGTTGTCGGAGGGAGCGGGAGAGAGGTCGAGCAGTTCTTC. It specifies CSVVGGSGREVEQFF.

V is TRBV29-1 and J is TRBJ2-2; perhaps TRBD2 as D (5 bases). The germline gives CDR1 SQVTM, CDR2 ANQGSEA. The V end lost 5 bases, the J end lost 4 bases, and 14 bases lay between the germline ends. The CDR3 is made up of 14 amino acids. CDR3 sequence: CSVPAGGTTGELFF. For the CDR3, the DNA is TGCAGCGTTCCCGCCGGAGGCACCACCGGGGAGCTGTTTTTT.

The gene calls are TRBV6-6 and TRBJ1-5; a weak D match, TRBD1 (5 bases). The CDR3 is made up of 15 amino acids. Germline V gives CDR1 MNHNY, CDR2 SVGAGI (reference sequence). Trimming cost V 11 bases and J 1 base, with 18 bases left between them. DNA for the CDR3: TGTGCCGGAAGCCCCAGTCCAGGGAGCAATCAGCCCCAGCATTTT. Protein sequence: CAGSPSPGSNQPQHF.

The chain combines TRBV6-5 with TRBJ1-5, with 7 bases matching TRBD1. The CDR3 is 13 amino acids. The junction had 7 bases not matched to a gene; V was cut back by 10 bases and J by 4 bases. CDR1 and CDR2 from the germline V gene are MNHEY and SVGAGI. Written as DNA, the CDR3 is TGTGCCACCCGACAGGGCTGGAATCAGCCCCAGCATTTT. This codes for CATRQGWNQPQHF.

The V call is TRBV6-1, the J call TRBJ1-5, with 8 bases fitting TRBD1. Germline CDR1 reads MNHNS; CDR2 reads SASEGT. Trimming took 2 bases from V and 3 from J; bases not matched to a gene: 6. CDR3 length: 16 residues. In nucleotides, the CDR3 is TGTGCCAGCAGTGAAATCGGACAGGGTCCCAATCAGCCCCAGCATTTT. It encodes CASSEIGQGPNQPQHF.